These 9 T cell receptor beta chains were all obtained from the same sample, sequenced in a study of identifying expanded T cells in peripheral blood. Assay used: immunoSEQ multiplex PCR; TCRdb lists only in-frame clones, some missing. The sample yields some 96,000 clones, 88% seen once. The sequenced sample consisted of blood. The receptors shown here come from a person between 18 and 75 years old in good health.

J is TRBJ1-1 and V is TRBV5-4, with D possibly matching TRBD1 (5 bases). This CDR3 contains 13 residues. The germline gives CDR1 SGHNT, CDR2 YYREEE (reference sequence). The V gene lost 4 bases and the J gene lost 6 bases, with 13 bases spanning the gap. The CDR3 region has the DNA TGTGCCAGCAGCCTGGGACTTCACGCTGAAGCTTTCTTT. Translation: CASSLGLHAEAFF.

The chain joins TRBV2 to TRBJ1-5, with D possibly matching TRBD1 (6 bases). Trimming stripped 4 bases from V and 3 bases from J, with 13 bases between. Per the germline V gene, CDR1 is SNHLY and CDR2 is FYNNEI. CDR3 length: 15 amino acids. The CDR3 spells CASSVGGQDNQPQHF. The CDR3 DNA follows: TGTGCCAGCAGTGTTGGGGGGCAGGACAATCAGCCCCAGCATTTT.

This chain links TRBV6-1 with TRBJ2-3; a weak D match, TRBD1 (6 bases). The CDR3 has 14 residues. Trimming took off 2 bases at V and 0 bases at J, with 6 bases between the two ends. Germline V gives CDR1 MNHNS, CDR2 SASEGT. CDR3 sequence reads: CASSERGSTDTQYF. The CDR3 region has the DNA TGTGCCAGCAGTGAAAGGGGGAGCACAGATACGCAGTATTTT.

CDR3 coding DNA: TGCGCCAGCAGCCCCGGGACTAGCGGGAGTAGTAACACAGATACGCAGTATTTT. Translated, it gives CASSPGTSGSSNTDTQYF. This chain uses TRBV4-1 with TRBJ2-3; 14 positions match TRBD2. Trimming took 4 bases from V and 2 from J; bases not matched to a gene: 8. The CDR3 loop spans 18 amino acids. The germline gives CDR1 MGHRA, CDR2 YSYEKL.

The V gene is TRBV4-1, the J gene TRBJ1-1; 8 bases agree with TRBD1. The CDR3 loop spans 15 amino acids. Looked up from germline, CDR1 is MGHRA and CDR2 is YSYEKL. Germline trimming cut 4 bases from V and 6 bases from J; bases unmatched to any gene: 10. Here the CDR3 reads CASSPSDRGLSEAFF. For the CDR3, the DNA is TGCGCCAGCAGCCCTTCTGACAGGGGCCTTTCTGAAGCTTTCTTT.

The chain is built from TRBV18 and TRBJ2-7; no clear D gene. CDR1 KGHSH and CDR2 LQKENI come from the germline V gene. This CDR3 is built from 13 residues. The V gene lost 2 bases and the J gene lost 2 bases, with 7 bases spanning the gap. The CDR3 bases are TGTGCCAGCTCACCAATGGTCACCTACGAGCAGTACTTC. Translating it yields CASSPMVTYEQYF. The variable domain in full, completed from reference TRBV18 and TRBJ2-7, reads NAGVMQNPRHLVRRRGQEARLRCSPMKGHSHVYWYRQLPEEGLKFMVYLQKENIIDESGMPKERFSAEFPKEGPSILRIQQVVRGDSAAYFCASSPMVTYEQYFGPGTRLTVT.

The chain uses TRBV2 and TRBJ2-7; D gene unclear. The V end lost 6 bases, the J end lost 3 bases, and 9 bases lay between the germline ends. CDR1 and CDR2 from the germline V gene are SNHLY and FYNNEI. The CDR3 consists of 12 residues. The CDR3 reads CASSLYLYEQYF. DNA for the CDR3: TGTGCCAGCAGCTTATATCTCTACGAGCAGTACTTC.

This chain links TRBV18 with TRBJ2-2; D gene ambiguous. V lost 3 bases and J lost 6, with 8 bases in between. The CDR3 length is 13 residues. CDR1 and CDR2 from the germline V gene are KGHSH and LQKENI. The CDR3 DNA is TGTGCCAGCTCACCGTCAGTACCCGGGGAGCTGTTTTTT. This sequence encodes CASSPSVPGELFF.

This clone was found once. The chain combines TRBV19 with TRBJ1-1, with D perhaps matching TRBD1 (6 bases). The CDR3 sequence is 16 residues long. V lost 4 bases and J 5 bases, leaving 20 bases between the germline ends. Germline V gene sequence: CDR1 LNHDA, CDR2 SQIVND (reference sequence). The DNA of the CDR3 is TGTGCCAGTAGTACCTTAAACAGGGCTGGGGGGACTGAAGCTTTCTTT. This translates into CASSTLNRAGGTEAFF.